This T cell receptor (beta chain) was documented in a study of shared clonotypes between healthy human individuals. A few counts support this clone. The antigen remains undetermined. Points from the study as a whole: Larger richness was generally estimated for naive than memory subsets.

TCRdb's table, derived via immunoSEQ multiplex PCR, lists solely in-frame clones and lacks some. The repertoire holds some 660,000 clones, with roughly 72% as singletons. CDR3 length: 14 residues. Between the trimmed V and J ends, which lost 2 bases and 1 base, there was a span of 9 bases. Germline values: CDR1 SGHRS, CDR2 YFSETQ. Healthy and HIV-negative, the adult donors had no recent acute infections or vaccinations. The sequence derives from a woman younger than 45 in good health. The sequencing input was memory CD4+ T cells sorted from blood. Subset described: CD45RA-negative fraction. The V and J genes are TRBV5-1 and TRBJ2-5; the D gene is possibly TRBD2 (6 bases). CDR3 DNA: TGCGCCAGCAGCTTTAGCGGACGCCAAGAGACCCAGTACTTC. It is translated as CASSFSGRQETQYF.